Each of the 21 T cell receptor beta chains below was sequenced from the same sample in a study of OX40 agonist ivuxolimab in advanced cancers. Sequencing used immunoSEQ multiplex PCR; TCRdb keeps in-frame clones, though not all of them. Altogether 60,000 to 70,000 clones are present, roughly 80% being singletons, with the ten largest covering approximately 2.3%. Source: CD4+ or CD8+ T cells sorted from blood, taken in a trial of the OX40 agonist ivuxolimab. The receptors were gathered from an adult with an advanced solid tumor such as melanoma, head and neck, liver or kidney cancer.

The CDR3 DNA sequence: TGTGCCAGTAGTTATAAGGGAGGAGAGACCCAGTACTTC. Translated: CASSYKGGETQYF. The chain has TRBV19 and TRBJ2-5; D perhaps matches TRBD2 (6 bases). Between the trimmed V and J ends, which lost 5 bases and 4 bases, there was a span of 11 bases. The CDR3 consists of 13 residues. CDR1 LNHDA and CDR2 SQIVND come from the germline V gene (reference sequence).

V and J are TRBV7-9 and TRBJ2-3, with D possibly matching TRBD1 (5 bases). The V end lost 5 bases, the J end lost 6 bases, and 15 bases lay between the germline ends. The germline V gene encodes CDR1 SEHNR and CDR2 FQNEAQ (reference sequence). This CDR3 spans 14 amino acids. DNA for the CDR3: TGTGCCAGCAGCCCCAGGGCTATTCGGGATACGCAGTATTTT. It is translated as CASSPRAIRDTQYF.

CDR3 amino acids: CASSSGRTEAFF. Written as DNA, the CDR3 is TGTGCCAGTAGTTCGGGACGGACTGAAGCTTTCTTT. The chain uses TRBV19 and TRBJ1-1; the D gene is possibly TRBD1 (5 bases). V dropped 5 bases and J dropped 5 bases, with 9 bases sitting between them. Per germline, CDR1 LNHDA and CDR2 SQIVND (reference sequence). This CDR3 contains 12 residues.

DNA for the CDR3: TGTGCCAGCAGCCATCGACAGGGCCTCTATGGCTACACCTTC. This gives the protein CASSHRQGLYGYTF. V usage is TRBV14 and J usage is TRBJ1-2; 7 positions match TRBD1. Trimming took 3 bases from V and 4 from J; bases not matched to a gene: 5. Germline CDR1 SGHDN, CDR2 FVKESK. The CDR3 covers 14 residues.

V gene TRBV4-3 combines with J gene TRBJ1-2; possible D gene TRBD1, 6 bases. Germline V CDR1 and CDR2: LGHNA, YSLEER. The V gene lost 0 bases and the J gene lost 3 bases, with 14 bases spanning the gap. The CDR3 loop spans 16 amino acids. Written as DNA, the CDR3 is TGCGCCAGCAGCCAAGAACGGGACAACCTATACTATGGCTACACCTTC. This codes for CASSQERDNLYYGYTF.

The CDR3 region is CASSPTGVVNQPQHF. The CDR3 DNA reads TGCGCCAGCAGCCCGACAGGGGTAGTCAATCAGCCCCAGCATTTT. The chain is built from TRBV5-1 and TRBJ1-5; TRBD1 matches 8 bases. The CDR3 length is 15 residues. The germline gives CDR1 SGHRS, CDR2 YFSETQ. With 4 bases clipped from V and 3 bases from J, the junction kept 6 bases outside the gene matches.

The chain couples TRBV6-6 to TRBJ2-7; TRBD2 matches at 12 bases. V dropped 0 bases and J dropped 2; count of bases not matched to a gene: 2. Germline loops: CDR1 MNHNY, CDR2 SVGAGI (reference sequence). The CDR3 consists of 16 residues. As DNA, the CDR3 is TGTGCCAGCAGTTACTCGAGGACTAGCGGGACCTACGAGCAGTACTTC. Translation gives CASSYSRTSGTYEQYF.

The CDR3 region has the DNA TGTGCCAGCTCACCACAGGGTGGAGGCTACGAGCAGTACTTC. This codes for CASSPQGGGYEQYF. V gene TRBV18 combines with J gene TRBJ2-7; maybe TRBD2 (5 bases). This CDR3 is 14 amino acids long. The germline V gene encodes CDR1 KGHSH and CDR2 LQKENI. The ends were cut back, 1 base at V and 3 bases at J, with 10 bases in the middle.

Here the CDR3 reads CASSAIAGGPGNEQFF. The CDR3 DNA reads as TGTGCCAGCAGCGCGATAGCGGGAGGGCCGGGGAATGAGCAGTTCTTC. The rearrangement uses TRBV9 and TRBJ2-1; TRBD2 matches 11 bases. With V trimmed by 3 bases and J by 7 bases, 9 bases remained unmatched. In germline, CDR1 is SGDLS, CDR2 YYNGEE. The CDR3 loop spans 16 amino acids.

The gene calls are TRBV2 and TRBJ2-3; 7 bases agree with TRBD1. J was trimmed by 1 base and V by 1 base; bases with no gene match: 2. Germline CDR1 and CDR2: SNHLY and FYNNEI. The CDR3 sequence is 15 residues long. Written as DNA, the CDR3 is TGTGCCAGCAGTGAAGTTGGGACAGGCACAGATACGCAGTATTTT. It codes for CASSEVGTGTDTQYF.

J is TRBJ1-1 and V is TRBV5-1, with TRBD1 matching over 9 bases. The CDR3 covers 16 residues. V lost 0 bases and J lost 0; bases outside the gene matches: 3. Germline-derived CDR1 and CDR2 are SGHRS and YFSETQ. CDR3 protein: CASSLDGTGLNTEAFF. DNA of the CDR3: TGCGCCAGCAGCTTGGACGGGACAGGGCTGAACACTGAAGCTTTCTTT.

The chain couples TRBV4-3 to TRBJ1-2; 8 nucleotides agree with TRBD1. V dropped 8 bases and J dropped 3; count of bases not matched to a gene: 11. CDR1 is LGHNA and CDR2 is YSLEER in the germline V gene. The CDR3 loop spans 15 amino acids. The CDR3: CASRDQGAWDYGYTF. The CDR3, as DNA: TGCGCCAGCCGCGACCAGGGGGCGTGGGACTATGGCTACACCTTC.

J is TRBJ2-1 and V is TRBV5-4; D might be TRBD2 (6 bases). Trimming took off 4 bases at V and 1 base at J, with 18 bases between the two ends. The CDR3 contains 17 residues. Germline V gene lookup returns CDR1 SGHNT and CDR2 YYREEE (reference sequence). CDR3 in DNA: TGTGCCAGCAGCCAAGATTTGGCTAGCGTATCCTACAATGAGCAGTTCTTC. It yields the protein CASSQDLASVSYNEQFF.

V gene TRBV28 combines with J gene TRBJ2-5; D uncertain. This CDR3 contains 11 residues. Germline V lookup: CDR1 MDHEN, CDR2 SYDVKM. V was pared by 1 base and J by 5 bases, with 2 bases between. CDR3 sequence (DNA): TGTGCCAGCAGTTTATCGGAGACCCAGTACTTC. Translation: CASSLSETQYF.

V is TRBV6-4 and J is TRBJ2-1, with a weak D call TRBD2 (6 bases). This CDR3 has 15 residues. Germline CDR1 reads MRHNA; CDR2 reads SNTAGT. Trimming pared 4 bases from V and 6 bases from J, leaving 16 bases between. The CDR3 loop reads CASSVNGGSPNEQFF. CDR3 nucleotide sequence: TGTGCCAGCAGTGTTAATGGGGGGAGCCCCAATGAGCAGTTCTTC.

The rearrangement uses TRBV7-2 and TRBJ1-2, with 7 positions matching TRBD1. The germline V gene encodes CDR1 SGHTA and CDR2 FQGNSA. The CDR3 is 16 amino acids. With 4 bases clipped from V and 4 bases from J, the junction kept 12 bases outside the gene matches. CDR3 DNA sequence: TGTGCCAGCAGCTCCAATACCGGGACAGATCGCTATGGCTACACCTTC. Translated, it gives CASSSNTGTDRYGYTF. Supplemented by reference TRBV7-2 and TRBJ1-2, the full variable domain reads GAGVSQSPSNKVTEKGKDVELRCDPISGHTALYWYRQSLGQGLEFLIYFQGNSAPDKSGLPSDRFSAERTGGSVSTLTIQRTQQEDSAVYLCASSSNTGTDRYGYTFGSGTRLTVV.

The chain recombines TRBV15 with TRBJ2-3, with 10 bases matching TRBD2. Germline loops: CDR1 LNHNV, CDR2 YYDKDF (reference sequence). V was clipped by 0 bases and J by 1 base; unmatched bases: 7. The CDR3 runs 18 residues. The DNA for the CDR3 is TGTGCCACCAGCAGAGATATCACTAGCGGGACAGGCACAGATACGCAGTATTTT. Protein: CATSRDITSGTGTDTQYF.

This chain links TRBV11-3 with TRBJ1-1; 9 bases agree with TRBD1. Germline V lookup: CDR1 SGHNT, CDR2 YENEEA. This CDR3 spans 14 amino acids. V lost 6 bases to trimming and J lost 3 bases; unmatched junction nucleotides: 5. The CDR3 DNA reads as TGTGCCAGCAGTGGCGGGACAGGGTACACTGAAGCTTTCTTT. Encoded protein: CASSGGTGYTEAFF. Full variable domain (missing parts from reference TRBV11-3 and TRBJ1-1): EAGVVQSPRYKIIEKKQPVAFWCNPISGHNTLYWYLQNLGQGPELLIRYENEEAVDDSQLPKDRFSAERLKGVDSTLKIQPAELGDSAVYLCASSGGTGYTEAFFGQGTRLTVV.

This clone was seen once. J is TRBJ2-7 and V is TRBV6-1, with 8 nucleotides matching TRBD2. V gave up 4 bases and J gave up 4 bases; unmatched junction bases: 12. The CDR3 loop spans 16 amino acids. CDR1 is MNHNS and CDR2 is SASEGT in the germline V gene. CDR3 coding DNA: TGTGCCAGCAGTGTACAAACGGCGGGAGGCCAATACGAGCAGTACTTC. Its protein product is CASSVQTAGGQYEQYF.

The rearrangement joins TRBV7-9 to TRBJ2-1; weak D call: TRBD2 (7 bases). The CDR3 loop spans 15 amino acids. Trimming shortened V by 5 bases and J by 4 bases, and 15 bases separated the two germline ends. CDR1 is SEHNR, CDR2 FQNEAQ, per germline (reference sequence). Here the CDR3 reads CASSVRGGDYNEQFF. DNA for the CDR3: TGTGCCAGCAGCGTTAGAGGGGGGGATTACAATGAGCAGTTCTTC.

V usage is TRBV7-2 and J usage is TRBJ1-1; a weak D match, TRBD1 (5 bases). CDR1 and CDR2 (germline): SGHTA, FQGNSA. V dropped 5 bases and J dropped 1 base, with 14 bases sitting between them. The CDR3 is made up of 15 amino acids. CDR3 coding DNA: TGTGCCAGCAGCCGAAGAAGGGGACGGAACACTGAAGCTTTCTTT. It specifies CASSRRRGRNTEAFF.